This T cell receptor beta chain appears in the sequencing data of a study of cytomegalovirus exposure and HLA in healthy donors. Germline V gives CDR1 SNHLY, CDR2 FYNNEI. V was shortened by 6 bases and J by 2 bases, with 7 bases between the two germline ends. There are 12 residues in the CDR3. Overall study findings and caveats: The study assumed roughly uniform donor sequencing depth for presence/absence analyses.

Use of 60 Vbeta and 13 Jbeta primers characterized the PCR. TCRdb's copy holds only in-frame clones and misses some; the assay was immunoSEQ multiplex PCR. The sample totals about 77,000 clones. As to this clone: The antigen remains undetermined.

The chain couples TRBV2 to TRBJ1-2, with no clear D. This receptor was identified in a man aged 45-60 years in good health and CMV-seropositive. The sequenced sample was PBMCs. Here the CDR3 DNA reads TGTGCCAGCAGGAGGGTCAACTATGGCTACACCTTC. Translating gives CASRRVNYGYTF.